Each of the 28 T cell receptor beta chains below was sequenced from the same sample in a study of shared clonotypes between healthy human individuals. The repertoire was sequenced with immunoSEQ multiplex PCR; TCRdb's copy has only in-frame clones and lacks some. The sample shows roughly 2,300,000 clones, 85% to 95% of them seen only once. The sequenced material came from naive CD4+ T cells from PBMCs. The subset is: CD45RA+ positively selected. These receptors were obtained from a man between 18 and 35 years old in good health. Some clones in this sample may be carry-over from other donors' samples.

The chain is built from TRBV5-6 and TRBJ1-6; 9 bases are a match to TRBD1. Germline V gene lookup returns CDR1 SGHDT and CDR2 YYEEEE. The CDR3 totals 16 residues. Germline trimming cut 4 bases from V and 6 bases from J; bases unmatched to any gene: 8. In DNA form, the CDR3 reads TGTGCCAGCAGCCTGACTCCGGGACAGGGTAATTCACCCCTCCACTTT. Translation: CASSLTPGQGNSPLHF. Looking up the rest from reference TRBV5-6 and TRBJ1-6 gives the full variable domain: DAGVTQSPTHLIKTRGQQVTLRCSPKSGHDTVSWYQQALGQGPQFIFQYYEEEERQRGNFPDRFSGHQFPNYSSELNVNALLLGDSALYLCASSLTPGQGNSPLHFGNGTRLTVT.

The V call is TRBV10-3, the J call TRBJ2-5, with 13 bases matching TRBD2. The junction had 5 bases not matched to a gene; V was cut back by 2 bases and J by 5 bases. CDR1 ENHRY and CDR2 SYGVKD come from the germline V gene. The CDR3 covers 16 residues. CDR3: CAISEAELAGGETQYF. The CDR3 DNA reads as TGTGCCATCAGTGAGGCAGAACTAGCGGGAGGGGAGACCCAGTACTTC.

V is TRBV10-3 and J is TRBJ2-3, with 8 bases lining up with TRBD2. Germline V gene lookup returns CDR1 ENHRY and CDR2 SYGVKD. J lost 0 bases, V lost 2 bases, and 4 bases had no gene match. The CDR3 is 16 residues long. The CDR3 DNA sequence: TGTGCCATCAGTGAGAAGGCGGGAGGTAGCACAGATACGCAGTATTTT. This gives the protein CAISEKAGGSTDTQYF.

The J gene is TRBJ1-5, the V gene TRBV2, with TRBD1 matching over 9 bases. CDR1 and CDR2 from the germline V gene are SNHLY and FYNNEI. The V gene end was trimmed by 7 bases and the J gene end by 1 base; junction bases not matched to a gene: 2. The CDR3 is 14 residues long. CDR3 nucleotide sequence: TGTGCCAGCACCGGGACAGGGAGCAATCAGCCCCAGCATTTT. As protein: CASTGTGSNQPQHF. Complete variable domain (other parts from reference TRBV2 and TRBJ1-5): EPEVTQTPSHQVTQMGQEVILRCVPISNHLYFYWYRQILGQKVEFLVSFYNNEISEKSEIFDDQFSVERPDGSNFTLKIRSTKLEDSAMYFCASTGTGSNQPQHFGDGTRLSIL.

A note on this clone: The CDR3 does not end in the conserved phenylalanine or tryptophan, so this is likely a read error. The DNA is omitted, as the CDR3 cannot be located on it reliably, and the CDR3 follows TCRdb's listing. This chain uses TRBV7-3 with TRBJ1-1. In germline, CDR1 is SGHTA, CDR2 FQGTGA. Termini included, the CDR3 measures 10 amino acids. This chain's CDR3 is CASSSAGRKS.

V gene TRBV10-3 combines with J gene TRBJ1-1, with 9 bases fitting TRBD1. Germline CDR1 ENHRY, CDR2 SYGVKD. The CDR3 totals 14 residues. V lost 9 bases to trimming and J lost 3 bases; unmatched junction nucleotides: 8. This CDR3 is CAMSTGGEDTEAFF. The CDR3 DNA reads as TGTGCCATGTCGACAGGGGGGGAGGACACTGAAGCTTTCTTT.

V and J are TRBV5-6 and TRBJ1-6, with 9 bases fitting TRBD1. Germline-derived CDR1 and CDR2 are SGHDT and YYEEEE. V gave up 4 bases and J gave up 9 bases; unmatched junction bases: 11. CDR3 length equals 16 residues. CDR3 nucleotides: TGTGCCAGCAGCGCGGATACAGGGGGCGCTCGTTCACCCCTCCACTTT. This codes for CASSADTGGARSPLHF.

This chain joins TRBV9 and TRBJ2-7; D could derive from TRBD1 or TRBD2 (5 bases each). The CDR3 has 15 residues. V was pared by 3 bases and J by 6 bases, with 19 bases between. Looked up from germline, CDR1 is SGDLS and CDR2 is YYNGEE. This chain's CDR3 is CASSANGIARGEQYF. CDR3 DNA: TGTGCCAGCAGCGCCAACGGAATAGCGAGGGGCGAGCAGTACTTC.

A single count supports this clone. The chain joins TRBV5-8 to TRBJ2-7, with TRBD1 as a possible D gene (6 bases). Between the trimmed V and J ends, which lost 0 bases and 7 bases, there was a span of 17 bases. This CDR3 contains 15 residues. Per germline, CDR1 SGHTS and CDR2 YDEGEE. CDR3 loop: CASSLVPGQFLEQYF. The CDR3 DNA reads TGTGCCAGCAGCTTGGTTCCGGGACAATTCCTTGAGCAGTACTTC.

The chain is built from TRBV10-3 and TRBJ1-3, with 9 bases aligning to TRBD1. Germline CDR1 and CDR2: ENHRY and SYGVKD. The V and J ends lost 2 bases and 0 bases, in that order; junction bases with no gene match: 14. The CDR3 has 20 residues. CDR3 nucleotide sequence: TGTGCCATCAGTGAGCCCCGGGACAGGGTGACTCTCAGCTCTGGAAACACCATATATTTT. Amino acid sequence: CAISEPRDRVTLSSGNTIYF.

A few counts support this clone. The chain joins TRBV27 to TRBJ2-2, with TRBD1 as a possible D gene (5 bases). The CDR3 covers 16 residues. V was pared by 10 bases and J by 2 bases, with 20 bases between. Per the germline V gene, CDR1 is MNHEY and CDR2 is SMNVEV (reference sequence). The CDR3 region is CATHRQFQGNTGELFF. CDR3 DNA sequence: TGTGCCACCCATAGGCAGTTCCAGGGCAACACCGGGGAGCTGTTTTTT.

V gene TRBV15 combines with J gene TRBJ2-2; D remains ambiguous. V dropped 0 bases and J dropped 2 bases, with 1 base sitting between them. Per germline, CDR1 LNHNV and CDR2 YYDKDF (reference sequence). This CDR3 region has 13 residues. CDR3 sequence (DNA): TGTGCCACCAGCAGAGAAAACACCGGGGAGCTGTTTTTT. As protein: CATSRENTGELFF.

The chain carries TRBV14 and TRBJ2-1, with 14 bases that match TRBD2. Germline lookup yields CDR1 SGHDN and CDR2 FVKESK. V gave up 1 base and J gave up 0 bases; unmatched junction bases: 5. This CDR3 has 19 amino acids. The CDR3 region is CASSQGTSGRYGSYNEQFF. CDR3 bases: TGTGCCAGCAGCCAAGGGACTAGCGGGAGGTACGGCTCCTACAATGAGCAGTTCTTC.

The chain joins TRBV7-8 to TRBJ2-3, with 10 bases that match TRBD2. The ends lost 0 bases at V and 0 bases at J; junction bases unmatched: 6. Germline CDR1 and CDR2: SGHVS and FQNEAQ. This CDR3 has 18 amino acids. CDR3 DNA: TGTGCCAGCAGCTTAGCGTTCACGACTAGCGGGAGCACAGATACGCAGTATTTT. Encoded protein: CASSLAFTTSGSTDTQYF.

About this clone itself: Within the sample, other DNA sequences also encode this same CDR3. This chain joins TRBV19 and TRBJ1-2; D remains unclear. The germline V gene encodes CDR1 LNHDA and CDR2 SQIVND (reference sequence). V dropped 6 bases and J dropped 1 base, with 6 bases sitting between them. This CDR3 comprises 12 residues. The CDR3 region is CASRGDNYGYTF. The CDR3 coding sequence is TGTGCCAGTAGGGGAGATAACTATGGCTACACCTTC.

The chain links TRBV6-6 to TRBJ1-5, with D unclear. Germline V gene sequence: CDR1 MNHNY, CDR2 SVGAGI (reference sequence). V was clipped by 0 bases and J by 4 bases, with 13 bases between them. The CDR3 consists of 16 residues. The CDR3 protein is CASSYSPLELNQPQHF. In DNA, the CDR3 is TGTGCCAGCAGTTACTCCCCGCTGGAGCTGAATCAGCCCCAGCATTTT.

The V gene is TRBV6-5, the J gene TRBJ1-2, with D maybe TRBD1 (5 bases). The CDR3 loop spans 14 amino acids. Germline-derived CDR1 and CDR2 are MNHEY and SVGAGI. Trimming pared 10 bases from V and 3 bases from J, leaving 18 bases between. In DNA form, the CDR3 reads TGTGCCACCCGATACCGGCGAGGGGACTATGGCTACACCTTC. It specifies CATRYRRGDYGYTF.

This clone came up once. The sample carries other DNA sequences with the same CDR3. Here the CDR3 DNA reads TGTGCCAGCAGCCCTGGACTAGCGGCTTACAATGAGCAGTTCTTC. As protein: CASSPGLAAYNEQFF. This chain joins TRBV7-2 and TRBJ2-1; 10 positions match TRBD2. Trimming took 5 bases from V and 4 from J; bases not matched to a gene: 5. CDR1 is SGHTA, CDR2 FQGNSA, per germline. CDR3 size: 15 residues. Complete variable domain (other parts from reference TRBV7-2 and TRBJ2-1): GAGVSQSPSNKVTEKGKDVELRCDPISGHTALYWYRQSLGQGLEFLIYFQGNSAPDKSGLPSDRFSAERTGGSVSTLTIQRTQQEDSAVYLCASSPGLAAYNEQFFGPGTRLTVL.

V usage is TRBV5-1 and J usage is TRBJ2-2; D perhaps matches TRBD1 (5 bases). The CDR3 sequence is 13 residues long. V was trimmed by 4 bases and J by 6 bases, leaving 10 bases between them. Germline V CDR1 and CDR2: SGHRS, YFSETQ. CDR3 in DNA: TGCGCCAGCAGCCGACAGTCAGCCGGGGAGCTGTTTTTT. Residues: CASSRQSAGELFF.

This chain connects TRBV9 to TRBJ2-3, with D possibly being TRBD1 (6 bases). This CDR3 region has 16 residues. The germline gives CDR1 SGDLS, CDR2 YYNGEE. Trimming stripped 0 bases from V and 2 bases from J, with 13 bases between. CDR3 DNA sequence: TGTGCCAGCAGCGTAGAAGCGACAGGAGTCACAGATACGCAGTATTTT. It codes for CASSVEATGVTDTQYF.

V and J are TRBV5-1 and TRBJ2-1, with TRBD2 matching over 12 bases. This CDR3 has 15 amino acids. The ends lost 2 bases at V and 10 bases at J; junction bases unmatched: 7. The V gene's germline CDR1 is SGHRS and CDR2 YFSETQ. DNA for the CDR3: TGCGCCAGCAGCTTCCTAGCGGGAGGGGGCAAAGAGCAGTTCTTC. Amino acids: CASSFLAGGGKEQFF.

Comment on this clone: The same CDR3 is also encoded by other DNA sequences in this sample. DNA for the CDR3: TGTGCCAGCAGTCCCAGGAGCTCCTACAATGAGCAGTTCTTC. Translated, it gives CASSPRSSYNEQFF. The chain carries TRBV2 and TRBJ2-1, with D hard to call. The CDR3 sequence is 14 residues long. The V end lost 5 bases, the J end lost 0 bases, and 8 bases lay between the germline ends. Germline CDR1 and CDR2: SNHLY and FYNNEI.

This chain connects TRBV18 to TRBJ1-2; D unclear. CDR1 KGHSH and CDR2 LQKENI come from the germline V gene. V shed 3 bases and J shed 0 bases, with 11 bases lying between them. The CDR3 runs to 15 residues. CDR3 sequence (DNA): TGTGCCAGCTCACCGTCCGCAGAAGCTAACTATGGCTACACCTTC. Residues: CASSPSAEANYGYTF. Variable domain in full (rest from reference TRBV18 and TRBJ1-2): NAGVMQNPRHLVRRRGQEARLRCSPMKGHSHVYWYRQLPEEGLKFMVYLQKENIIDESGMPKERFSAEFPKEGPSILRIQQVVRGDSAAYFCASSPSAEANYGYTFGSGTRLTVV.

The genes are TRBV28 and TRBJ1-2; TRBD1 is a possible D gene (6 bases). This CDR3 is built from 11 residues. Germline values: CDR1 MDHEN, CDR2 SYDVKM. Trimming took 6 bases from V and 10 from J, leaving 12 bases between them. As DNA, the CDR3 is TGTGCCAGCAGCTCATCAGGGGCCTACACCTTC. Protein product: CASSSSGAYTF.

Notes on this clone: Additional DNA sequences in this sample encode the identical CDR3. The V call is TRBV5-8, the J call TRBJ1-3, with a possible D match to TRBD1 (5 bases). V lost 0 bases to trimming and J lost 0 bases, with 7 bases between them. CDR3 size: 15 residues. CDR1 is SGHTS, CDR2 YDEGEE, per germline. CDR3 in DNA: TGTGCCAGCAGCTTGGGACAGTTCTCTGGAAACACCATATATTTT. This sequence encodes CASSLGQFSGNTIYF. The full variable domain, its missing parts supplied by reference TRBV5-8 and TRBJ1-3, is EAGVTQSPTHLIKTRGQQATLRCSPISGHTSVYWYQQALGLGLQFLLWYDEGEERNRGNFPPRFSGRQFPNYSSELNVNALELEDSALYLCASSLGQFSGNTIYFGEGSWLTVV.

This clone was detected only a few times. The chain uses TRBV7-3 and TRBJ1-5; D unresolved. The V gene's germline CDR1 is SGHTA and CDR2 FQGTGA. V was clipped by 2 bases and J by 6 bases, with 8 bases between them. CDR3 size: 13 residues. In nucleotides, the CDR3 is TGTGCCAGCAGCTTAGGGGATCGTCAGCCCCAGCATTTT. This encodes CASSLGDRQPQHF.

J is TRBJ2-3 and V is TRBV5-1; D may correspond to TRBD1 or TRBD2 (5 bases each). Per germline, CDR1 SGHRS and CDR2 YFSETQ. V was pared by 4 bases and J by 2 bases, with 11 bases between. This CDR3 spans 14 amino acids. The CDR3 loop reads CASSPRGTTDTQYF. For the CDR3, the DNA is TGCGCCAGCAGCCCCCGGGGCACCACAGATACGCAGTATTTT.

CDR3 bases: TGTGCCAGCAGCTTGGGAGGCGGGAGAGAATACGAGCAGTACTTC. Translated, it gives CASSLGGGREYEQYF. The rearrangement links TRBV5-4 to TRBJ2-7; 7 bases are a match to TRBD2. Germline-derived CDR1 and CDR2 are SGHNT and YYREEE (reference sequence). The CDR3 extends over 15 amino acids. V lost 0 bases and J lost 4; bases outside the gene matches: 7.